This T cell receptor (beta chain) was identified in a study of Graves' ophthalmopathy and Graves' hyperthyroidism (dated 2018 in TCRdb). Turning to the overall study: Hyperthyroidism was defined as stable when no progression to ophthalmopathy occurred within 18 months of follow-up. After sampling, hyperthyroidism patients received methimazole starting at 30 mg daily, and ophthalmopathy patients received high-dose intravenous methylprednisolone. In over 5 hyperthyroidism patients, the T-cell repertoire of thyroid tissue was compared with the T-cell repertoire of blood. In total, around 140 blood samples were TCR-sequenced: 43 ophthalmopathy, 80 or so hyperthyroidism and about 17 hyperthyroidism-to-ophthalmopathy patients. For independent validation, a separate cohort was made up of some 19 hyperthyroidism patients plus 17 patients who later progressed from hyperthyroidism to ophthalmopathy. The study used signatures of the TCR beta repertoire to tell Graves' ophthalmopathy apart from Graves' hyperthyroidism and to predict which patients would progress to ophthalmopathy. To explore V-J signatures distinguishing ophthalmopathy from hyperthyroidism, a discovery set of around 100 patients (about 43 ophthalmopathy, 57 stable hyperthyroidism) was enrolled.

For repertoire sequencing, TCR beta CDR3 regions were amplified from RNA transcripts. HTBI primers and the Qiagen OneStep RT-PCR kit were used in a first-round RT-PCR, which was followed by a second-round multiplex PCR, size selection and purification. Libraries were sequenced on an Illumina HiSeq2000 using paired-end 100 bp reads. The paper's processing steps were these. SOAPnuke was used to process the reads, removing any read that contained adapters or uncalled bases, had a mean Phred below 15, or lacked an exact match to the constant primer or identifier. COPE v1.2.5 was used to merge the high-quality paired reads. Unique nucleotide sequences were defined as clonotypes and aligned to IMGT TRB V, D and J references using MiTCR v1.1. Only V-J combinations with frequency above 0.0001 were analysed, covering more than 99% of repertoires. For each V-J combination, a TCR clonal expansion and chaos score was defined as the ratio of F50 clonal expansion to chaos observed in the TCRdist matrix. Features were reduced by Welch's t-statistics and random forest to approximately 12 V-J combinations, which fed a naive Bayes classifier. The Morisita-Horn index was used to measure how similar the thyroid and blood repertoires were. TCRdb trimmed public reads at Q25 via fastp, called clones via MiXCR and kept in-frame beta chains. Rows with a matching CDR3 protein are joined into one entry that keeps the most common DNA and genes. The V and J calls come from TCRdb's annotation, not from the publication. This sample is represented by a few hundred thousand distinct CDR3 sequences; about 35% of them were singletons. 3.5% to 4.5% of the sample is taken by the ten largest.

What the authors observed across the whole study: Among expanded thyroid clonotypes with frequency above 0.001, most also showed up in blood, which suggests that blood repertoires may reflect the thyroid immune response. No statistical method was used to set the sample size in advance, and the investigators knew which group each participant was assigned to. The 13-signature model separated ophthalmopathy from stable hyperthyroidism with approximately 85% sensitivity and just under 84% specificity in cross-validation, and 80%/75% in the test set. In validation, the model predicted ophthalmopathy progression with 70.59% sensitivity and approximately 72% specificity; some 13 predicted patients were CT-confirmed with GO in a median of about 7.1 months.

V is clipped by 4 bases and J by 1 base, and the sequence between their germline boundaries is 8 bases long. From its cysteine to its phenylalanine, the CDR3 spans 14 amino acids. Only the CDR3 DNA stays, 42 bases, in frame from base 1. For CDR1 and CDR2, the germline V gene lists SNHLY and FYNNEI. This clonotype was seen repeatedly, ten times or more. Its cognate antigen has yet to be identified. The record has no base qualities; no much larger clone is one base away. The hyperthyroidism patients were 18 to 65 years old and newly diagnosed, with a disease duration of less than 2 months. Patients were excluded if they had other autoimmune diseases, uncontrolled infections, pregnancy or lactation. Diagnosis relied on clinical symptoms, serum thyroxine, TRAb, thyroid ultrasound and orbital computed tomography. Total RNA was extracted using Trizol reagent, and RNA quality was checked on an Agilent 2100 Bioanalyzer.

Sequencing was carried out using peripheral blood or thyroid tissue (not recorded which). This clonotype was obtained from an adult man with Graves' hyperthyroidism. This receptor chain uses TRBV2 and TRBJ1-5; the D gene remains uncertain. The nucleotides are TGTGCCAGCAGTGGGGATTGGAGCAATCAGCCCCAGCATTTT. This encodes CASSGDWSNQPQHF.